The 8 T cell receptor beta chains below were found in one sample sequenced in a study of T cell repertoires in cytomegalovirus infection (dated by TCRdb to about 2019). The instrument was an Illumina HiSeq 1500. TCRdb reprocessing: public reads trimmed at Q25 with fastp, clones called with MiXCR, in-frame beta chains kept. Entries that share a CDR3 protein sequence are merged under the most common genes and DNA. The sample table contains some 680,000 distinct CDR3 sequences; only one count was recorded for less than 40% of them. The ten biggest clones cover 2.8% of the sample. The sample consisted of PBMCs. The receptors here all came from a human donor in good health (CMV status not recorded). Some clones in this sample may be carry-over from other donors' samples.

This clonotype was found many times. This chain links TRBV12-3 or TRBV12-4 with TRBJ1-5, with 7 bases aligning to TRBD1. CDR3 length: 15 amino acids. J was trimmed by 7 bases and V by 7 bases; bases with no gene match: 13. The CDR3 protein is CASTYRGPTTQPQHF. For the CDR3, the DNA is TGTGCCAGCACTTACAGGGGCCCCACTACGCAGCCCCAGCATTTT.

In its sample, this clonotype was seen many times. The V gene is TRBV5-6, the J gene TRBJ1-1; 9 bases agree with TRBD1. CDR3 length: 16 amino acids. Germline CDR1 and CDR2: SGHDT and YYEEEE. After removal of 5 bases from V and 0 bases from J, the junction contained 8 bases not matched to a gene. The CDR3 is CASSQGQGLLNTEAFF. The CDR3 DNA reads TGTGCCAGCAGTCAGGGACAGGGATTATTGAACACTGAAGCTTTCTTT.

The chain combines TRBV27 with TRBJ2-6, with no clear D. V lost 10 bases and J 1 base, leaving 17 bases between the germline ends. The CDR3 totals 16 residues. CDR1 is MNHEY and CDR2 is SMNVEV in the germline V gene (reference sequence). The CDR3 loop is CANYEQSCSGANVLTF. The DNA for the CDR3 is TGTGCCAACTACGAACAGAGCTGTTCTGGGGCCAACGTCCTGACTTTC.

Remarks on this clonotype: A read error is possible here, since a much larger clone lies one base away. The chain has TRBV7-2 and TRBJ1-1, with a weak D call TRBD1 (6 bases). Germline-derived CDR1 and CDR2 are SGHTA and FQGNSA. The CDR3 is 14 amino acids. CDR3 region: CASSLIQGQPEAYF. The CDR3, as DNA: TGTGCCAGCAGCCTAATTCAAGGACAGCCTGAAGCTTACTTT.

The rearrangement links TRBV12-3 or TRBV12-4 to TRBJ2-1, with TRBD2 identical over 10 bases. The CDR3 sequence is 15 residues long. J was trimmed by 4 bases and V by 4 bases; bases with no gene match: 4. The CDR3 DNA sequence: TGTGCCAGCAGTTATCAGCGGGGGGGATACAATGAGCAGTTCTTC. It is translated as CASSYQRGGYNEQFF.

This clonotype was recorded a few times. The genes are TRBV9 and TRBJ1-3, with TRBD1 matching 8 bases. There are 15 residues in the CDR3. The germline CDR1 and CDR2 sequences are SGDLS and YYNGEE. Trimming removed 0 bases from V and 3 bases from J; junction bases left unmatched: 2. The CDR3 region has the DNA TGTGCCAGCAGCGTAGCCGGGACAGGTGGAAACACCATATATTTT. This translates into CASSVAGTGGNTIYF.

A single count supports this clonotype. The germline gene is not matched at one end of the junction; a read error may be the cause. The rearrangement links TRBV7-2 to TRBJ2-1, with 8 bases fitting TRBD2. Germline V gene sequence: CDR1 SGHTA, CDR2 FQGNSA. The CDR3 is 15 residues long. The CDR3 DNA sequence: TGTGCCAGCAGCTTTAGGGGACTAGGAAACAATGAGAAGTTCTTC. Translating gives CASSFRGLGNNEKFF.

This rearrangement joins TRBV7-8 to TRBJ2-7; D gene uncertain. Germline CDR1 reads SGHVS; CDR2 reads FQNEAQ. V was trimmed by 1 base and J by 3 bases, leaving 13 bases between them. The CDR3 length is 15 residues. In DNA form, the CDR3 reads TGTGCCAGCAGCTTAGGCCCTACTCCAATCTACGAGCAGTACTTC. The encoded protein is CASSLGPTPIYEQYF.